One and the same sample provided the 27 T cell receptor beta chains below, sequenced in a study of CD8 T cells in Susac syndrome. RNA amounts of 0.5 to 1 ug underwent reverse transcription with random hexamers. MiXCR, run by TCRdb on the immunoSEQ multiplex PCR reads, gives a single entry per CDR3 protein. The profile shows about 120,000 distinct CDR3 sequences, about 92% of them singletons. Sequenced: CD4+ T cells from PBMCs. Receptors were obtained from a human donor with multiple sclerosis.

The table lists this clonotype with a count of one. The rearrangement joins TRBV18 to TRBJ1-2, with TRBD1 matching 9 bases. CDR1 and CDR2 from the germline V gene are KGHSH and LQKENI. The CDR3 is 16 residues long. V was clipped by 2 bases and J by 7 bases; unmatched bases: 11. The CDR3 protein is CASSPYTGGDAGGYTF. DNA of the CDR3: TGTGCCAGCTCACCATATACAGGGGGCGACGCGGGTGGCTACACCTTC.

The CDR3 DNA follows: TGCAGTGCCCGGACAGGGAGGAATTATGGCTACACCTTC. It translates to CSARTGRNYGYTF. This sequence joins TRBV20-1 and TRBJ1-2; TRBD1 matches 8 bases. The CDR3 is made up of 13 amino acids. In germline, CDR1 is DFQATT, CDR2 SNEGSKA (reference sequence). Losses at the gene ends were 6 bases for V and 5 bases for J; bases not matched to a gene: 8.

This chain joins TRBV20-1 and TRBJ2-1, with 16 bases fitting TRBD2. Germline CDR1 is DFQATT and CDR2 is SNEGSKA (reference sequence). CDR3 size: 16 residues. After removal of 4 bases from V and 3 bases from J, the junction contained 3 bases not matched to a gene. CDR3 in amino acids: CSATGTSGGVYNEQFF. The CDR3 DNA sequence: TGCAGTGCTACCGGGACTAGCGGGGGGGTCTACAATGAGCAGTTCTTC.

This clonotype was seen a handful of times. The chain employs TRBV4-3 and TRBJ2-5, with D perhaps matching TRBD1 (6 bases). The CDR3 loop spans 16 amino acids. Trimming took 4 bases from V and 2 from J, leaving 17 bases between them. Germline V lookup: CDR1 LGHNA, CDR2 YSLEER. The CDR3, as DNA: TGCGCCAGCAGCCTTGCCAGGGGACCACGTCAAGAGACCCAGTACTTC. Its translation is CASSLARGPRQETQYF.

The chain has TRBV20-1 and TRBJ2-7; 8 bases agree with TRBD1. Per the germline V gene, CDR1 is DFQATT and CDR2 is SNEGSKA (reference sequence). The CDR3 is 14 residues long. J gave up 1 base and V 5 bases, and 7 bases lay outside the gene matches. The CDR3 region is CSAPRTGSSYEQYF. CDR3 coding DNA: TGCAGTGCTCCCCGGACAGGGTCGTCCTACGAGCAGTACTTC.

J is TRBJ2-7 and V is TRBV20-1, with D maybe TRBD2 (6 bases). V gave up 2 bases and J gave up 3 bases, with 11 bases separating them. The CDR3 covers 13 residues. Germline V gene sequence: CDR1 DFQATT, CDR2 SNEGSKA (reference sequence). In nucleotides, the CDR3 is TGCAGTGCTAGATCGGGACTGGACTACGAGCAGTACTTC. Protein: CSARSGLDYEQYF.

The chain links TRBV4-2 to TRBJ2-1; D tentatively reads TRBD1 or TRBD2 (6 bases each). Trimming cost V 8 bases and J 5 bases, with 13 bases left between them. Germline CDR1 and CDR2: LGHNA and YNFKEQ. This CDR3 comprises 13 residues. Here the CDR3 reads CASRSGADNEQFF. In DNA form, the CDR3 reads TGTGCCAGCCGCTCGGGGGCTGACAATGAGCAGTTCTTC.

This chain joins TRBV12-3 or TRBV12-4 and TRBJ2-2; TRBD1 matches 9 bases. Trimming at V came to 7 bases and at J to 4 bases, leaving 7 bases not matched to a gene. The CDR3 spans 15 residues. The CDR3, as DNA: TGTGCCAGCATCGGACAGGGGACCGTCACCGGGGAGCTGTTTTTT. This codes for CASIGQGTVTGELFF.

V is TRBV11-1 and J is TRBJ2-2, with D possibly called TRBD1 or TRBD2 (7 bases each). The CDR3 has 15 amino acids. V was cut by 7 bases and J by 6 bases, with 18 bases left in between. Germline V gene lookup returns CDR1 SGHAT and CDR2 FQDESV (reference sequence). The CDR3 DNA sequence: TGTGCCAGCACCCCCCAGGGGGGGCGGTCCGGGGAGCTGTTTTTT. It encodes CASTPQGGRSGELFF.

The J gene is TRBJ1-2, the V gene TRBV5-1, with 7 bases fitting TRBD1. There are 13 residues in the CDR3. The germline CDR1 and CDR2 sequences are SGHRS and YFSETQ. Trimming at V came to 0 bases and at J to 8 bases, leaving 4 bases not matched to a gene. The CDR3 DNA reads TGCGCCAGCAGCTTGGTGGACAGGAGGGGCTACACCTTC. This sequence encodes CASSLVDRRGYTF.

This chain joins TRBV30 and TRBJ1-6; the D gene is possibly TRBD1 (6 bases). V gave up 7 bases and J gave up 6 bases, with 16 bases separating them. CDR3 length: 14 residues. Germline values: CDR1 GTSNPN, CDR2 SVGIG (reference sequence). CDR3 loop: CALGGDTSNSPLHF. In nucleotides, the CDR3 is TGTGCCTTGGGAGGGGACACCTCTAATTCACCCCTCCACTTT.

The CDR3 is CAWTRSVTSGNTIYF. Here the CDR3 DNA reads TGTGCCTGGACCCGATCAGTGACATCTGGAAACACCATATATTTT. The chain couples TRBV30 to TRBJ1-3; no clear D. CDR1 and CDR2 (germline): GTSNPN, SVGIG (reference sequence). V was pared by 4 bases and J by 1 base, with 14 bases between. The CDR3 extends over 15 amino acids. The full variable domain, completed using reference TRBV30 and TRBJ1-3, is SQTIHQWPATLVQPVGSPLSLECTVEGTSNPNLYWYRQAAGRGLQLLFYSVGIGQISSEVPQNLSASRPQDRQFILSSKKLLLSDSGFYLCAWTRSVTSGNTIYFGEGSWLTVV.

The chain is built from TRBV24-1 and TRBJ2-1; 7 bases align to TRBD2. This CDR3 is built from 15 residues. V lost 3 bases and J lost 7; bases outside the gene matches: 8. Germline V gene sequence: CDR1 KGHDR, CDR2 SFDVKD. CDR3 sequence (DNA): TGTGCCACCAGTGATCCCAGCGGGGTTAAAAATGAGCAGTTCTTC. Amino acids: CATSDPSGVKNEQFF.

In DNA form, the CDR3 reads TGTGCCAGCAGTTCCCAGATGAACACTGAAGCTTTCTTT. This sequence encodes CASSSQMNTEAFF. This sequence joins TRBV7-9 and TRBJ1-1; unclear D gene. V lost 6 bases and J 0 bases, leaving 8 bases between the germline ends. The CDR3 spans 13 residues. Germline CDR1 is SEHNR and CDR2 is FQNEAQ (reference sequence).

On this clonotype itself: At one boundary the junction diverges from the germline segment, which might be a read error. V usage is TRBV18 and J usage is TRBJ2-7; D tentatively fits TRBD1 or TRBD2 (6 bases each). CDR1 is KGHSH, CDR2 LQKENI, per germline. The CDR3 has 15 amino acids. DNA of the CDR3: TGTGCCAGCCCACCACCGGTGTCGGGGGCCCACGAGCAGTACTTC. The encoded protein is CASPPPVSGAHEQYF.

The rearrangement joins TRBV6-2 or TRBV6-3 to TRBJ2-7; D is perhaps TRBD2 (6 bases). CDR3 length: 14 residues. CDR1 is MNHEY and CDR2 is SVGEGT in the germline V gene. Between the trimmed V and J ends, which lost 1 base and 3 bases, there was a span of 10 bases. CDR3 coding DNA: TGTGCCAGCAGTTACTTGCCGGGGGTCTACGAGCAGTACTTC. Translation: CASSYLPGVYEQYF.

This clonotype was detected once. The chain is built from TRBV12-3 or TRBV12-4 and TRBJ1-2; D gene uncertain. Trimming stripped 2 bases from V and 10 bases from J, with 11 bases between. The CDR3 loop spans 12 amino acids. The CDR3 protein is CASSLWQSNYTF. CDR3 DNA sequence: TGTGCCAGCAGTTTATGGCAGAGCAACTACACCTTC.

This clonotype was found a few times. The rearrangement uses TRBV28 and TRBJ1-2; TRBD1 might be the D (5 bases). V lost 2 bases and J lost 5, with 6 bases in between. Germline lookup yields CDR1 MDHEN and CDR2 SYDVKM. This CDR3 has 12 residues. As DNA, the CDR3 is TGTGCCAGCAGTTTACAGGGTTATGGCTACACCTTC. Its protein product is CASSLQGYGYTF.

V usage is TRBV4-1 and J usage is TRBJ1-1; a weak D match, TRBD1 (6 bases). The germline gives CDR1 MGHRA, CDR2 YSYEKL. The CDR3 extends over 16 amino acids. V lost 3 bases and J 0 bases, leaving 14 bases between the germline ends. The CDR3 here is CASSHLWTEMNTEAFF. The CDR3 DNA reads TGCGCCAGCAGCCACCTTTGGACAGAGATGAACACTGAAGCTTTCTTT.

This rearrangement joins TRBV4-1 to TRBJ2-1, with D possibly matching TRBD1 (6 bases). The CDR3 has 14 amino acids. Trimming removed 0 bases at V and 8 bases at J, with 11 bases between. The germline CDR1 and CDR2 sequences are MGHRA and YSYEKL. This chain's CDR3 is CASSQDQGRYEQFF. Written as DNA, the CDR3 is TGCGCCAGCAGCCAAGATCAGGGGCGGTATGAGCAGTTCTTC.

The chain uses TRBV20-1 and TRBJ2-3, with 10 bases matching TRBD2. The length of the CDR3 is 15 residues. The germline CDR1 and CDR2 sequences are DFQATT and SNEGSKA (reference sequence). After removal of 6 bases from V and 5 bases from J, the junction contained 11 bases not matched to a gene. In nucleotides, the CDR3 is TGCAGTGCCCCCAGCCCACTAGCGGGGATAGATACGCAGTATTTT. Its protein is CSAPSPLAGIDTQYF.

The rearrangement links TRBV11-2 to TRBJ2-5; 7 nucleotides line up with TRBD2. The CDR3 has 15 amino acids. Germline V gene sequence: CDR1 SGHAT, CDR2 FQNNGV. The ends lost 5 bases at V and 3 bases at J; junction bases unmatched: 9. CDR3 DNA: TGTGCCAGCAGCCCGCCAGCGGGGTGGGAAGAGACCCAGTACTTC. The encoded protein is CASSPPAGWEETQYF.

This clonotype was seen a few times. The chain recombines TRBV5-1 with TRBJ2-7; 7 positions match TRBD1. The CDR3 contains 13 residues. V lost 5 bases, J lost 5 bases, and 7 bases stayed unmatched. The germline CDR1 and CDR2 sequences are SGHRS and YFSETQ. The CDR3 region has the DNA TGCGCCAGCAGAACAGGGGCAAGGGACGAGCAGTACTTC. As protein: CASRTGARDEQYF.

The rearrangement joins TRBV3-1 to TRBJ1-2; TRBD1 agrees at 7 bases. Trimming removed 0 bases from V and 4 bases from J; junction bases left unmatched: 8. The length of the CDR3 is 16 residues. CDR1 and CDR2 from the germline V gene are LGHDT and YNNKEL (reference sequence). CDR3 residues: CASSQERGPGGYGYTF. The DNA for the CDR3 is TGTGCCAGCAGCCAAGAGCGCGGGCCAGGGGGCTATGGCTACACCTTC.

The chain has TRBV30 and TRBJ2-2; the D call may be TRBD1 or TRBD2 (5 bases each). Germline CDR1 and CDR2: GTSNPN and SVGIG (reference sequence). This CDR3 is built from 13 residues. Trimming took 0 bases from V and 6 from J, leaving 8 bases between them. The CDR3 is CAWSVGVAGELFF. DNA for the CDR3: TGTGCCTGGAGTGTGGGGGTGGCCGGGGAGCTGTTTTTT.

The CDR3, as DNA: TGTGCCAGCAGCTCCGGGACAACCAACACTGAAGCTTTCTTT. Its protein product is CASSSGTTNTEAFF. The V call is TRBV11-2, the J call TRBJ1-1; a weak D match, TRBD1 (6 bases). The V end was cut by 4 bases, the J end by 2 bases, with 11 bases between. This CDR3 contains 14 residues. In germline, CDR1 is SGHAT, CDR2 FQNNGV. Looking up the rest from reference TRBV11-2 and TRBJ1-1 gives the full variable domain: EAGVAQSPRYKIIEKRQSVAFWCNPISGHATLYWYQQILGQGPKLLIQFQNNGVVDDSQLPKDRFSAERLKGVDSTLKIQPAKLEDSAVYLCASSSGTTNTEAFFGQGTRLTVV.

The chain has TRBV2 and TRBJ1-6; no reliable D call. Germline CDR1 reads SNHLY; CDR2 reads FYNNEI. V was shortened by 10 bases and J by 7 bases, with 17 bases between the two germline ends. CDR3 size: 14 residues. CDR3 sequence reads: CATSNGKQNSPLHF. As DNA, the CDR3 is TGTGCCACCTCAAACGGGAAGCAAAATTCACCCCTCCACTTT.